The 8 T cell receptor beta chains reported below all come from one sample, sequenced in a study of cytomegalovirus exposure and HLA in healthy donors. Researchers ran the PCR with 60 Vbeta and 13 Jbeta primers. Measured with immunoSEQ multiplex PCR; TCRdb has only the in-frame clones, and not every one. The table records about 40,000 clones, 68% of them present only once. The sequencing sample was made of PBMCs. These receptors were collected from a man aged 40-55 years in good health and CMV-seronegative.

The chain couples TRBV5-1 to TRBJ2-5; D gene uncertain. Germline CDR1 SGHRS, CDR2 YFSETQ. The CDR3 covers 13 residues. Trimming removed 5 bases at V and 2 bases at J, with 10 bases between. For the CDR3, the DNA is TGCGCCAGCAGTACTACTATTCAAGAGACCCAGTACTTC. Its protein product is CASSTTIQETQYF.

CDR3 residues: CSVGLANSYEQYF. CDR3 DNA sequence: TGCAGCGTTGGATTAGCGAACTCCTACGAGCAGTACTTC. The chain recombines TRBV29-1 with TRBJ2-7, with a tentative D call TRBD2 (5 bases). V lost 4 bases, J lost 0 bases, and 10 bases lay in between. There are 13 residues in the CDR3. Germline assignment: CDR1 SQVTM and CDR2 ANQGSEA.

The CDR3 bases are TGCGCCAGCAGCCAAGGAGGGAACACTGAAGCTTTCTTT. This translates into CASSQGGNTEAFF. J is TRBJ1-1 and V is TRBV4-1, with D unclear. Germline V CDR1 and CDR2: MGHRA, YSYEKL. The CDR3 is 13 residues long. With 1 base removed from V and 1 base from J, the gap between germline ends came to 4 bases.

V is TRBV20-1 and J is TRBJ1-1, with D perhaps TRBD1 (5 bases). The length of the CDR3 is 11 residues. Germline CDR1 and CDR2: DFQATT and SNEGSKA (reference sequence). V was clipped by 3 bases and J by 7 bases, with 9 bases between them. DNA for the CDR3: TGCAGTGCTAGGCGGGGCCTTGAAGCTTTCTTT. Protein: CSARRGLEAFF.

V is TRBV30 and J is TRBJ2-1, with 9 bases aligning to TRBD1. The CDR3 contains 13 residues. The germline V gene encodes CDR1 GTSNPN and CDR2 SVGIG (reference sequence). The V and J ends lost 5 bases and 8 bases, in that order; junction bases with no gene match: 7. The CDR3 DNA reads TGTGCCTGGGCCCGGGACAGGGACGATGAGCAGTTCTTC. Translated, it gives CAWARDRDDEQFF.

The chain has TRBV5-4 and TRBJ2-1; 8 bases fit TRBD1. Looked up from germline, CDR1 is SGHNT and CDR2 is YYREEE (reference sequence). This CDR3 is 17 amino acids long. V dropped 4 bases and J dropped 0; count of bases not matched to a gene: 9. CDR3 residues: CASSPRTGPSSYNEQFF. DNA of the CDR3: TGTGCCAGCAGCCCAAGGACAGGGCCCAGCTCCTACAATGAGCAGTTCTTC.

The chain couples TRBV29-1 to TRBJ1-2; D remains unclear. The CDR3 totals 12 residues. The germline V gene encodes CDR1 SQVTM and CDR2 ANQGSEA. V gave up 6 bases and J gave up 8 bases, with 16 bases separating them. CDR3 sequence reads: CSVAEGGSGYTF. DNA for the CDR3: TGCAGCGTCGCCGAGGGCGGATCCGGCTACACCTTC.

This clone was seen more than once but under ten times. The rearrangement joins TRBV29-1 to TRBJ2-1, with D tentatively TRBD2 (6 bases). Germline CDR1 SQVTM, CDR2 ANQGSEA. Trimming shortened V by 3 bases and J by 8 bases, and 17 bases separated the two germline ends. The CDR3 is 14 amino acids. Here the CDR3 reads CSVDLGKAGDEQFF. DNA for the CDR3: TGCAGCGTTGATCTCGGAAAAGCGGGCGATGAGCAGTTCTTC.